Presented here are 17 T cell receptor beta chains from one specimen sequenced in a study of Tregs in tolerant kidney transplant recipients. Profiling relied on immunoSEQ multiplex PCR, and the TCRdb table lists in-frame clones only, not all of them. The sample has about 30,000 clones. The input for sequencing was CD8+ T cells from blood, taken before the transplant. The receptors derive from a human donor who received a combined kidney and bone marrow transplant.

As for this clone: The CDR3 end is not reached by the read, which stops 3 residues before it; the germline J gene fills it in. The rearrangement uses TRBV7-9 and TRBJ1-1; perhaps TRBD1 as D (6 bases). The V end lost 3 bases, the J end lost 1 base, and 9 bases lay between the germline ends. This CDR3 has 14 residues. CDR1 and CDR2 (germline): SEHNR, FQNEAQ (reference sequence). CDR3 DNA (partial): TGTGCCAGCAGCTTTCTGGGACAGAACACTGAA. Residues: CASSFLGQNTE. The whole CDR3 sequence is CASSFLGQNTEAFF.

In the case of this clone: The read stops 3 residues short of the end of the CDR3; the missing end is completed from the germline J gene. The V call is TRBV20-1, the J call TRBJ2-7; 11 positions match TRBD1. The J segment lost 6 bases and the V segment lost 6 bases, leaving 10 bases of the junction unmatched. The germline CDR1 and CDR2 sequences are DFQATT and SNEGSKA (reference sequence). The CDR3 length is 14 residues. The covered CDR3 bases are TGCAGTGCCCACAACCGGGACAGGGGGGTCGAG. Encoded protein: CSAHNRDRGVE. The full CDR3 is CSAHNRDRGVEQYF.

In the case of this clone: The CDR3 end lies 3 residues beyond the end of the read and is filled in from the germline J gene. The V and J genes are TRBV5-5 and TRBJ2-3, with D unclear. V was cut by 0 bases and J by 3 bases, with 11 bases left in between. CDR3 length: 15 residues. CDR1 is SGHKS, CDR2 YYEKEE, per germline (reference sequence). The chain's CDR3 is CASSLVGMRTDTQYF. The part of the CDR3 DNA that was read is TGTGCCAGCAGCTTGGTGGGTATGCGGACAGATACG.

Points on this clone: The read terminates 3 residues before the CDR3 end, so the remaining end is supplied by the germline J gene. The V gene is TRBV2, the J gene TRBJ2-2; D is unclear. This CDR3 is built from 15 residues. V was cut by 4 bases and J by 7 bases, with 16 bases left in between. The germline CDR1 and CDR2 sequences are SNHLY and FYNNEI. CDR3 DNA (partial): TGTGCCAGCAGTGCGATTTGGTCGGTTGGCGGGGAG. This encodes CASSAIWSVGGE. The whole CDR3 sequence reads CASSAIWSVGGELFF.

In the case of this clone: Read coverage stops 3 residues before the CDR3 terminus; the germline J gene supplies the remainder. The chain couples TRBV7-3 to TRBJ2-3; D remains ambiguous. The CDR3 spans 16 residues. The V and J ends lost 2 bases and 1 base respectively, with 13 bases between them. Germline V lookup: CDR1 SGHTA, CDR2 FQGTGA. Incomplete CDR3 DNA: TGTGCCAGCAGCTTAGTCCCAGCGCAAGGCACAGATACG. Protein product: CASSLVPAQGTDT. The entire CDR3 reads CASSLVPAQGTDTQYF.

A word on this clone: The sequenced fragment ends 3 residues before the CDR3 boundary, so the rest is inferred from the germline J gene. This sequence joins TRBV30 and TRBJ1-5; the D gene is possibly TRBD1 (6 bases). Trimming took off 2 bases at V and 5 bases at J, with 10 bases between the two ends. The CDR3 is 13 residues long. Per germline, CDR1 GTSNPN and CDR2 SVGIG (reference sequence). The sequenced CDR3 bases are TGTGCCTGGAGTCAACAGGGTGATCAGCCC. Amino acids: CAWSQQGDQP. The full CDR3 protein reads CAWSQQGDQPQHF.

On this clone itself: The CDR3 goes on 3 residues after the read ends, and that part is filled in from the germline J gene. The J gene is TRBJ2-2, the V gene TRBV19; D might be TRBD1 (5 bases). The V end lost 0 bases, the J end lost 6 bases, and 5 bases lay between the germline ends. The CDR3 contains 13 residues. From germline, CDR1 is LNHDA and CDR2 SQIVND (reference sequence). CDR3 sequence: CASSIEGAGELFF. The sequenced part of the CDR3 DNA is TGTGCCAGTAGTATAGAAGGGGCCGGGGAG.

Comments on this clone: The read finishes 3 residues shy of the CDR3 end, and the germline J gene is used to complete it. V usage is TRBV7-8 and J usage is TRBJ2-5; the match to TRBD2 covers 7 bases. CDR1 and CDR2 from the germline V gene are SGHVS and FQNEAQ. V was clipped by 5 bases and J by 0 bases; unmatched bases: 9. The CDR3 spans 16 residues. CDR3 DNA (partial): TGTGCCAGCAGCCCCATGCTGGCGGGGGACCAAGAGACC. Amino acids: CASSPMLAGDQET. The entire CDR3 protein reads CASSPMLAGDQETQYF.

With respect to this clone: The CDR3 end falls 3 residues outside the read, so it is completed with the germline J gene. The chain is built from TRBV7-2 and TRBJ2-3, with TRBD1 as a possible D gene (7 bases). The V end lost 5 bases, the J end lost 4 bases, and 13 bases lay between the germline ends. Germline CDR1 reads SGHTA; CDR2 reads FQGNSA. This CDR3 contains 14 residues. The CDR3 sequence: CASSLDREADTQYF. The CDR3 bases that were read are TGTGCCAGCAGCCTCGACAGGGAGGCAGATACG. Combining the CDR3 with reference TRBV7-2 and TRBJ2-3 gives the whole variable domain GAGVSQSPSNKVTEKGKDVELRCDPISGHTALYWYRQSLGQGLEFLIYFQGNSAPDKSGLPSDRFSAERTGGSVSTLTIQRTQQEDSAVYLCASSLDREADTQYFGPGTRLTVL.

CDR3 DNA (partial): TGTGCCAGCAGCTTAACAGCGGATGGGGTCTACGAG. Translation: CASSLTADGVYE. In full, the CDR3 reads CASSLTADGVYEQYF. This sequence joins TRBV11-1 and TRBJ2-7, with a tentative D call TRBD2 (5 bases). Read coverage stops 3 residues before the CDR3 terminus; the germline J gene supplies the remainder. V was trimmed by 2 bases and J by 3 bases, leaving 14 bases between them. The CDR3 is 15 residues long. From germline, CDR1 is SGHAT and CDR2 FQDESV (reference sequence).

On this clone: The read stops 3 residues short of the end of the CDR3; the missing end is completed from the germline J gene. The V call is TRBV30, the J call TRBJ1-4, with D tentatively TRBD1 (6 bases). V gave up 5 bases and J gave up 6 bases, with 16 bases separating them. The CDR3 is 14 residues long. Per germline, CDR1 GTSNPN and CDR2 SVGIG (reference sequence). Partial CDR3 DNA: TGTGCCTGGGTACCCCGGGGGGCATATGAAAAA. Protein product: CAWVPRGAYEK. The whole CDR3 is CAWVPRGAYEKLFF.

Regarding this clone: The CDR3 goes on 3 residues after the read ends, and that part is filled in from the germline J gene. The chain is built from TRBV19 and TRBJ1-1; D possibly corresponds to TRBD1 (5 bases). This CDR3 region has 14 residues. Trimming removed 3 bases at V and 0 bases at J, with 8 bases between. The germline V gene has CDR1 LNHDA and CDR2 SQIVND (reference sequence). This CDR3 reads CASSIGQMNTEAFF. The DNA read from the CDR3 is TGTGCCAGTAGTATCGGACAAATGAACACTGAA.

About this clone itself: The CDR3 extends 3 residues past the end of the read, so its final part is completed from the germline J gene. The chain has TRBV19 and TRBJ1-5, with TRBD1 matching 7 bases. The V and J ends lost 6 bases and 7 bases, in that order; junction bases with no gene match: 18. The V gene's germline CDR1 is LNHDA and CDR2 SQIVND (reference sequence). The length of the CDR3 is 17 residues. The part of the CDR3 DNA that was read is TGTGCCAGTAGGCCAGGGAGGGACAGAGGGCTATCCCAGCCC. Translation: CASRPGRDRGLSQP. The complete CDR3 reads CASRPGRDRGLSQPQHF. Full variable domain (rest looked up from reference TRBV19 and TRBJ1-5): DGGITQSPKYLFRKEGQNVTLSCEQNLNHDAMYWYRQDPGQGLRLIYYSQIVNDFQKGDIAEGYSVSREKKESFPLTVTSAQKNPTAFYLCASRPGRDRGLSQPQHFGDGTRLSIL.

The CDR3 bases that were read are TGTGCCAGCAGCTTTTCACAGGGGCAAGAGACC. It is translated as CASSFSQGQET. The entire CDR3 sequence reads CASSFSQGQETQYF. The V and J genes are TRBV5-6 and TRBJ2-5, with 7 positions matching TRBD1. The missing CDR3 end, 3 residues past where the read stops, is filled in from the germline J gene. CDR3 length equals 14 residues. The V segment lost 2 bases and the J segment 2 bases; nucleotides outside the gene matches: 3. Germline V gene sequence: CDR1 SGHDT, CDR2 YYEEEE.

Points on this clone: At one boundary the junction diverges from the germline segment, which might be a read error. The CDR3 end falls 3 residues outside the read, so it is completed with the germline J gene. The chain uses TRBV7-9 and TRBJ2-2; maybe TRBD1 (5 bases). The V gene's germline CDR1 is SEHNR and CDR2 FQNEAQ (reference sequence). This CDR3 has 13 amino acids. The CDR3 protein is CASPTENTEELFF. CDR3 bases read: TGTGCCAGCCCGACAGAGAACACCGAGGAG.

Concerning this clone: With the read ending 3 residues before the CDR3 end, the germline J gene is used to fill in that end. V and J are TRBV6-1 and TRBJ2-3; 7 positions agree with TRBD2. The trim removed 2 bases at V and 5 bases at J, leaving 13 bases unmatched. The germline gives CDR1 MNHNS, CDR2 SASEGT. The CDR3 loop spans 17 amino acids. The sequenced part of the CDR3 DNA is TGTGCCAGCAGTGAACGACCCCTGGCGGGAGTCCGAGATACG. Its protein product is CASSERPLAGVRDT. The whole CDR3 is CASSERPLAGVRDTQYF.

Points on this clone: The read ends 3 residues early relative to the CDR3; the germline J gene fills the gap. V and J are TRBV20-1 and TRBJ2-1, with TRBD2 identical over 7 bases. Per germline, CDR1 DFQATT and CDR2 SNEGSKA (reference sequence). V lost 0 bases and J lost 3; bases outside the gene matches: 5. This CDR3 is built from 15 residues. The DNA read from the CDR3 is TGCAGTGCTAGAGAGTTCCTAGCGGACTACAATGAG. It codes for CSAREFLADYNE. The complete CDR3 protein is CSAREFLADYNEQFF.